This T cell receptor (beta chain) was observed in a study of response to subunit inactivated influenza vaccine. Study-wide findings and caveats: There was a suggestion from the authors that each seasonal influenza vaccination recruits few new T cells.

CDR3 size: 13 residues. Germline loops: CDR1 DFQATT, CDR2 SNEGSKA (reference sequence). The V gene lost 3 bases and the J gene lost 8 bases, with 16 bases spanning the gap. About this clonotype itself: Its cognate antigen is unknown.

TCRdb called the RT-PCR reads again in MiXCR, with one record for every CDR3 protein. This sample has 400,000 to 650,000 distinct CDR3 sequences, with approximately 7.3% found just once. Material: PBMCs from blood, obtained roughly 24 months after vaccination. The gene calls are TRBV20-1 and TRBJ1-1; tentative D call: TRBD1 (6 bases). The clonotype comes from a man between 50 and 70 years old who received an inactivated influenza vaccine. The CDR3 protein is CSARTDRSIEAFF. DNA for the CDR3: TGCAGTGCTAGGACTGACAGGAGCATAGAAGCTTTCTTT.